The clone carrying this T cell receptor beta chain was observed once. What it binds is not known. The V and J ends lost 10 bases and 5 bases respectively, with 11 bases between them. Germline values: CDR1 MDHEN, CDR2 SYDVKM. The CDR3 runs to 12 residues. Clones were sequenced by immunoSEQ multiplex PCR, and TCRdb holds only the in-frame ones, with some missing. The data hold fewer than 20,000 clones, with 92% observed a single time. The source of the sample is a study of lymphopenia after photon versus proton radiotherapy. Points from the study as a whole: Photon-treated patients lost naive T cells and TCR diversity; proton-treated stayed stable. Survival link was tested only in deceased patients; proton benefit remains a possibility. Post-nadir diversity loss with photons came from oligoclonal expansion, particularly CD8+ Temra cells.

The clonotype comes from a woman between 40 and 55 years old with cholangiocarcinoma. The chain has TRBV28 and TRBJ2-2, with D possibly being TRBD1 (6 bases). The source material was peripheral blood, sampled from a patient treated with photon-based radiotherapy. CDR3 amino acids: CATTRGTGELFF. The CDR3 nucleotides read TGTGCCACAACCAGGGGAACCGGGGAGCTGTTTTTT.